Below, 24 T cell receptor beta chains from the same sample are listed, as sequenced in a study of T cell clones after liver transplantation (dated by TCRdb to the late 2010s). The library was obtained by the immunoSEQ multiplex PCR assay. TCRdb retrieved this table from immuneACCESS and kept in-frame rearrangements only. Not all clones are present; in checked studies, unresolved V genes account for under half, and no reason is known for the remainder. The sample records tens of thousands of clones, approximately 87% of which are singletons. The top ten hold 2.8% of the sample. Source: CD4+ T cells from blood, taken at the 22-month timepoint. Receptor source: a human patient who received a liver transplant. A transplant means some T cells may be of graft donor rather than patient origin.

This clone appeared a few times. The chain couples TRBV7-2 to TRBJ2-3, with D hard to call. From germline, CDR1 is SGHTA and CDR2 FQGNSA. V lost 3 bases and J lost 2, with 12 bases in between. The CDR3 spans 15 residues. The CDR3 DNA reads TGTGCCAGCAGCTTCTTAAGCAGAGTCACAGATACGCAGTATTTT. This encodes CASSFLSRVTDTQYF.

The chain carries TRBV5-4 and TRBJ2-7, with TRBD1 as a possible D gene (6 bases). CDR3 length: 13 amino acids. Germline loops: CDR1 SGHNT, CDR2 YYREEE (reference sequence). Trimming took off 4 bases at V and 5 bases at J, with 13 bases between the two ends. CDR3 nucleotides: TGTGCCAGCAGCACCACAGGGAGACACGAGCAGTACTTC. This sequence encodes CASSTTGRHEQYF.

The rearrangement links TRBV7-2 to TRBJ1-1, with D unresolved. V dropped 2 bases and J dropped 2 bases, with 6 bases sitting between them. The CDR3 loop spans 13 amino acids. Germline V gene lookup returns CDR1 SGHTA and CDR2 FQGNSA. Written as DNA, the CDR3 is TGTGCCAGCAGCTTAAGGGCAAACACTGAAGCTTTCTTT. Its protein is CASSLRANTEAFF. The whole variable domain, filled in from reference TRBV7-2 and TRBJ1-1, reads GAGVSQSPSNKVTEKGKDVELRCDPISGHTALYWYRQSLGQGLEFLIYFQGNSAPDKSGLPSDRFSAERTGGSVSTLTIQRTQQEDSAVYLCASSLRANTEAFFGQGTRLTVV.

This clone was observed a single time. CDR3 residues: CASSLAVPSTDTQYF. The DNA for the CDR3 is TGTGCCAGCAGTTTAGCGGTACCTAGCACAGATACGCAGTATTTT. The V gene is TRBV27, the J gene TRBJ2-3; D unclear. V was pared by 2 bases and J by 0 bases, with 9 bases between. The CDR3 runs 15 residues. The germline V gene encodes CDR1 MNHEY and CDR2 SMNVEV (reference sequence).

The CDR3 protein is CASTPGGANQPQHF. CDR3 bases: TGTGCCAGCACCCCGGGGGGGGCCAATCAGCCCCAGCATTTT. V is TRBV28 and J is TRBJ1-5; possible D gene TRBD1, 6 bases. CDR1 and CDR2 from the germline V gene are MDHEN and SYDVKM. The CDR3 is 14 amino acids. V was clipped by 7 bases and J by 3 bases, with 13 bases between them.

CDR3 bases: TGTGCCAGCAGCTTAAGTCTAGCCATCGGGGAGCTGTTTTTT. Amino acids: CASSLSLAIGELFF. V is TRBV7-2 and J is TRBJ2-2, with a possible D match to TRBD2 (5 bases). Between the trimmed V and J ends, which lost 2 bases and 7 bases, there was a span of 11 bases. Germline V gives CDR1 SGHTA, CDR2 FQGNSA. The CDR3 is 14 residues long.

The J gene is TRBJ2-5, the V gene TRBV7-3; the match to TRBD2 covers 8 bases. Germline V gene sequence: CDR1 SGHTA, CDR2 FQGTGA. This CDR3 has 16 amino acids. Trimming removed 2 bases from V and 5 bases from J; junction bases left unmatched: 10. The CDR3 sequence: CASSLVGLGDMETQYF. The CDR3 region has the DNA TGTGCCAGCAGCTTAGTGGGACTAGGGGATATGGAGACCCAGTACTTC.

This clone came up a few times. The chain employs TRBV5-1 and TRBJ2-5; 13 positions agree with TRBD2. Germline loops: CDR1 SGHRS, CDR2 YFSETQ. V was pared by 6 bases and J by 2 bases, with 10 bases of the junction left unmatched. The CDR3 has 17 residues. The DNA of the CDR3 is TGCGCCAGCACTAAGGGGACTAGCGGGGTCGGTCAAGAGACCCAGTACTTC. It codes for CASTKGTSGVGQETQYF.

This clone was seen just once. The chain recombines TRBV5-5 with TRBJ2-5; 7 bases are shared with TRBD2. CDR3 length equals 16 residues. Germline loops: CDR1 SGHKS, CDR2 YYEKEE (reference sequence). V gave up 2 bases and J gave up 5 bases; unmatched junction bases: 12. CDR3 amino acids: CASSFLVAGDSETQYF. DNA of the CDR3: TGTGCCAGCAGCTTTTTAGTGGCGGGAGACTCGGAGACCCAGTACTTC.

This chain joins TRBV18 and TRBJ2-2; tentatively, D is TRBD1 (6 bases). The CDR3 covers 15 residues. Trimming removed 10 bases from V and 3 bases from J, with 18 bases in between. Germline V gene sequence: CDR1 KGHSH, CDR2 LQKENI. For the CDR3, the DNA is TGTGCCACCGCGACCAGGGGTAGGGACACCGGGGAGCTGTTTTTT. Its protein is CATATRGRDTGELFF.

The rearrangement uses TRBV9 and TRBJ2-1; TRBD2 aligns across 7 bases. V dropped 0 bases and J dropped 5; count of bases not matched to a gene: 5. This CDR3 comprises 15 residues. The germline CDR1 and CDR2 sequences are SGDLS and YYNGEE. CDR3 in amino acids: CASSVALAGHNEQFF. For the CDR3, the DNA is TGTGCCAGCAGCGTAGCGTTAGCGGGCCACAATGAGCAGTTCTTC.

The chain employs TRBV6-4 and TRBJ1-1; D gene unclear. This CDR3 region has 17 residues. CDR1 and CDR2 (germline): MRHNA, SNTAGT. The V gene lost 4 bases and the J gene lost 1 base, with 19 bases spanning the gap. CDR3 in amino acids: CASSVTADGVGNTEAFF. DNA for the CDR3: TGTGCCAGCAGTGTAACCGCGGACGGGGTTGGGAACACTGAAGCTTTCTTT.

The chain is built from TRBV4-1 and TRBJ1-1; TRBD1 might be the D (5 bases). Germline CDR1 and CDR2: MGHRA and YSYEKL. The length of the CDR3 is 17 residues. With 0 bases removed from V and 2 bases from J, the gap between germline ends came to 16 bases. DNA for the CDR3: TGCGCCAGCAGCCAAGAATCGTTAGGGGATTTCAACACTGAAGCTTTCTTT. This encodes CASSQESLGDFNTEAFF.

Only one count was recorded for this clone. The chain uses TRBV7-2 and TRBJ1-5; 7 positions match TRBD1. The V gene's germline CDR1 is SGHTA and CDR2 FQGNSA. The V and J ends lost 4 bases and 3 bases, in that order; junction bases with no gene match: 3. This CDR3 is built from 14 residues. CDR3 DNA: TGTGCCAGCAGCTCCGGGACAGCCAATCAGCCCCAGCATTTT. This sequence encodes CASSSGTANQPQHF.

The chain is built from TRBV7-3 and TRBJ2-1; 8 bases are a match to TRBD2. This CDR3 spans 15 amino acids. V shed 4 bases, J shed 9 bases, and the junction held 11 bases outside the gene matches. CDR1 is SGHTA, CDR2 FQGTGA, per germline. The CDR3 DNA is TGTGCCAGCAGCTCTCAAGTAGCGGGATTGGGTGAGCAGTTCTTC. As protein: CASSSQVAGLGEQFF.

The chain combines TRBV6-5 with TRBJ1-1, with D hard to call. The ends were cut back, 0 bases at V and 4 bases at J, with 12 bases in the middle. The length of the CDR3 is 15 residues. Germline loops: CDR1 MNHEY, CDR2 SVGAGI. CDR3 bases: TGTGCCAGCAGTTACTCGAAAACGGGTGGCACTGAAGCTTTCTTT. Its protein product is CASSYSKTGGTEAFF.

The chain is built from TRBV21-1 and TRBJ1-5. TRBV21-1 represents a pseudogene. The CDR3 runs 15 residues. DNA of the CDR3: TGTGCCAGCAGCAAGGGTGAACGGCGGAATCAGCCCCAGCATTTT. Translating it yields CASSKGERRNQPQHF.

The CDR3 DNA reads as TGTGCCAGTACCCTAGGTGCCGGGGGGGATTTCGCCGGGGAGCTGTTTTTT. It yields the protein CASTLGAGGDFAGELFF. The chain recombines TRBV19 with TRBJ2-2; TRBD2 matches at 8 bases. Germline V gene lookup returns CDR1 LNHDA and CDR2 SQIVND (reference sequence). V was pared by 7 bases and J by 6 bases, with 16 bases of the junction left unmatched. The CDR3 has 17 residues.

The rearrangement uses TRBV13 and TRBJ2-5; TRBD2 agrees at 8 bases. This CDR3 contains 18 residues. V shed 5 bases, J shed 5 bases, and the junction held 19 bases outside the gene matches. From germline, CDR1 is PRHDT and CDR2 FYEKMQ (reference sequence). The chain's CDR3 is CASSPRGPILAGWETQYF. CDR3 nucleotides: TGTGCCAGCAGCCCCCGGGGCCCCATTTTAGCGGGGTGGGAGACCCAGTACTTC.

This clone came up a few times. This chain connects TRBV6-6 to TRBJ1-1; the D gene is possibly TRBD1 (6 bases). Between the trimmed V and J ends, which lost 4 bases and 8 bases, there was a span of 23 bases. CDR3 length: 16 amino acids. Germline V gene data show CDR1 as MNHNY and CDR2 as SVGAGI (reference sequence). CDR3 residues: CASSSGQWGFVGEAFF. The CDR3 DNA is TGTGCCAGCAGTTCCGGACAGTGGGGTTTTGTAGGGGAAGCTTTCTTT.

This clone appeared a single time. V usage is TRBV4-3 and J usage is TRBJ2-2; no firm D call. The CDR3 contains 13 residues. Germline CDR1 LGHNA, CDR2 YSLEER. V lost 0 bases, J lost 3 bases, and 2 bases lay in between. The CDR3 DNA reads TGCGCCAGCAGCCAAGATTACACCGGGGAGCTGTTTTTT. It codes for CASSQDYTGELFF.

The chain combines TRBV5-1 with TRBJ1-4; maybe TRBD1 (5 bases). Between the trimmed V and J ends, which lost 0 bases and 8 bases, there was a span of 14 bases. Germline V gene sequence: CDR1 SGHRS, CDR2 YFSETQ. This CDR3 is built from 15 residues. CDR3 sequence reads: CASSLEAGSREKLFF. The CDR3 DNA sequence: TGCGCCAGCAGCTTGGAGGCAGGGTCTAGGGAAAAACTGTTTTTT. Looking up the rest from reference TRBV5-1 and TRBJ1-4 gives the full variable domain: KAGVTQTPRYLIKTRGQQVTLSCSPISGHRSVSWYQQTPGQGLQFLFEYFSETQRNKGNFPGRFSGRQFSNSRSEMNVSTLELGDSALYLCASSLEAGSREKLFFGSGTQLSVL.

The V and J genes are TRBV21-1 and TRBJ2-7; the table's D call of TRBD1 was not tested on the DNA. TRBV21-1 counts as a pseudogene. The CDR3 runs 12 residues. The CDR3 here is CASDKVGYEQYF. CDR3 nucleotides: TGTGCCAGCGACAAGGTAGGATACGAGCAGTACTTC.

As to this clone: The same CDR3 arises from other DNA sequences in this sample as well. This sequence joins TRBV27 and TRBJ2-7, with TRBD2 matching over 11 bases. The trim removed 0 bases at V and 2 bases at J, leaving 3 bases unmatched. This CDR3 spans 16 amino acids. Germline V gives CDR1 MNHEY, CDR2 SMNVEV (reference sequence). The CDR3 protein is CASSLSLAGGTYEQYF. CDR3 DNA sequence: TGTGCCAGCAGTTTATCCCTAGCGGGAGGTACCTACGAGCAGTACTTC.